The T cell receptor beta chain described here comes from a study of T cells after yellow fever vaccination. Regarding the study as a whole: The presence of abundant clonotypes contaminating from the bulk population was possible in FACS-sorted repertoires. There was a small share of clonotypes that showed up in both the CD4 and CD8 compartments. Most clones from primary vaccination were detected again post-booster (about 95% CD4, about 88% CD8).

This CDR3 contains 15 residues. V gave up 2 bases and J gave up 6 bases, with 15 bases separating them. Germline assignment: CDR1 SGHRS and CDR2 YFSETQ. MiXCR, applied by TCRdb to the 5' RACE reads, yields one record per CDR3 protein. Of some 120,000 distinct CDR3 sequences detected, around 15% appear once; the ten largest clones hold roughly 44%. Details on this clonotype: Antigen unknown.

The V gene is TRBV5-1, the J gene TRBJ2-1; D is perhaps TRBD1 or TRBD2 (6 bases each). Sequencing used CD8+ T cells sorted from PBMCs, obtained 5 days after the yellow fever booster vaccination. The TCR sequence derives from a man in his late teens or twenties who received the YFV17D yellow fever vaccine. In DNA, the CDR3 is TGCGCCAGCAGCTTAGGTCGGGGGCGCGTCAATGAGCAGTTCTTC. The encoded protein is CASSLGRGRVNEQFF.